This T cell receptor beta chain was observed in a study of blood T cell repertoires in COVID-19. Across the study: The cDNA or gDNA used as material had been derived from T cells, B-cell-depleted T cells, or PBMCs.

As for this clone: The same CDR3 can be traced to other DNA sequences in this sample.

Generated by immunoSEQ multiplex PCR, the TCRdb table keeps only in-frame clones and is missing some. In the table there are roughly 380,000 clones, about 91% of which are singletons. The sequenced sample consisted of peripheral blood. The source is a middle-aged woman with COVID-19, enrolled during active disease.

Here the CDR3 reads CSASGPGSNQPQHF. The CDR3 nucleotides are TGCAGTGCTAGTGGACCAGGTAGCAATCAGCCCCAGCATTTT. The genes are TRBV20-1 and TRBJ1-5; D unclear. This CDR3 is built from 14 residues. With 3 bases removed from V and 0 bases from J, the gap between germline ends came to 9 bases. The V gene's germline CDR1 is DFQATT and CDR2 SNEGSKA (reference sequence).